The sequence of this T cell receptor (beta chain) was determined in a study of beta chain features in type 1 diabetes (dated by TCRdb to the late 2010s). General notes on the study: Mean age, gender distribution, total cell number and subset yield were not different between patients and healthy donors. A total of approximately 110,000,000 sorted cells were examined across all samples, and a strong correlation was observed between cell number per subset and RNA yield. Whereas all 30 or so donors provided naive and central memory subsets, regulatory and stem cell-like memory subsets were isolated from just 8 patients and roughly eight healthy donors. In the study, recently diagnosed type 1 diabetes patients and matched healthy donors were compared on the TCRB repertoires of their sorted circulating CD4+ T cell subsets.

Here is what the overall study found, with its caveats: Because the HLA sub-analyses included only small numbers of individuals, any influence of HLA type on TCRB rearrangement was left unresolved. A moderate but significant shortening of TCRB CDR3 length was observed in type 1 diabetes patients in all four CD4+ subsets. Patients with type 1 diabetes made fewer insertions and deleted more nucleotides at VDJ recombination sites, implying thymic rearrangement abnormalities. Because cDNA rather than genomic DNA was sequenced, highly expressing activated cells could have been over-represented, although no difference in activation and CD3 levels was found between groups. Naive, central memory and regulatory TCRB repertoires appeared more similar among patients than among healthy donors. PCR might favor shorter templates, but patient and control samples were amplified and corrected together, so any skew would affect both groups equally.

In this sample, this clone turned up a few times. No antigen is known for it. No much larger clonotype is one base removed from it; base qualities were not supplied. Each donor gave one peripheral blood draw, averaging approximately 110 mL, which was collected into heparinised tubes. Naive, central memory, regulatory and stem cell-like memory CD4+ T cells were sorted on a BD FACSAria II using a panel including CD45RO, CCR7, CD25, CD127, CD95 and CD27. Every sorted population had a purity above 95%. Right away, PBMCs were isolated by Lymphoprep density gradient centrifugation and were stained directly, with no culture step. So that batch effects would be minimized, each experiment stained and sorted samples in pairs, pairing one healthy donor with one patient. The entire isolated RNA was reverse transcribed using the High Capacity cDNA Reverse Transcription Kit, and thus expressed TCRB transcripts were sequenced. Deep immunoSEQ sequencing was applied to naive, central memory and regulatory T cell samples, giving an average of roughly 3.3 million total reads per sample. Sorted cells were lysed in RLT buffer and RNA was extracted with DNase-treated RNeasy Micro or Mini kits, depending on cell number. Each cell subset was processed separately to prevent cross-contamination, with patient and healthy donor samples processed together. TCRB sequences were amplified from cDNA with the immunoSEQ multiplex PCR, producing 87-bp fragments spanning the CDR3 region. Sequencing of the amplicons was done on the Illumina HiSeq platform. Regarding the original processing steps: Synthetic template baselines were used to correct PCR bias computationally, reads within Hamming distance 2 were collapsed, and singletons that could not be merged were discarded. Reads were aligned to IMGT to assign V, D and J genes, CDR3 length, and insertions or deletions at six rearrangement sites. Within each subset, clonotype counts were normalized to sorted cell number, and only after that were true diversity and Gini coefficients computed with the tcR R package. The overlap coefficient, calculated on TCRB nucleotide sequences, was used to quantify repertoire sharing. Out-of-frame TCRB sequences from naive cells were analyzed to stand in for the pre-selection repertoire. TCRdb holds this immuneACCESS table with in-frame rearrangements only. Some clones are missing; in checked studies, unresolved V genes explain under half, and the rest has no known cause. The V and J calls and the clone size are those of that table, but D and trimming were determined from the DNA. The sample has 640,000 or so clones on record, over 10% of them singletons. Approximately 0.022% of the sample lies in the top ten.

Sequencing was performed on naive CD4+ T cells from blood. Sample cell subset or site, as interpreted from the label and publication: true naive CD4+ T cells. This TCR was recovered from a man aged 18-30 years with type 1 diabetes.

The nucleotide sequence is TGTGCCACCCAATTTCAGGGGACAGATACGCAGTATTTT. Translated, this is CATQFQGTDTQYF. Rearrangement joined TRBV6-1 to TRBJ2-3; D gene: possibly TRBD1, on 6 matching bases. Its CDR3 holds 13 amino acids, cysteine through phenylalanine. Of all the DNA, just the CDR3 is kept, 39 bases in frame from base 1. Relative to germline, V is 10 bases shorter and J is 3 bases shorter, with 14 bases between their ends. Based on the germline V gene, the CDR1 and CDR2 sequences are MNHNS and SASEGT.